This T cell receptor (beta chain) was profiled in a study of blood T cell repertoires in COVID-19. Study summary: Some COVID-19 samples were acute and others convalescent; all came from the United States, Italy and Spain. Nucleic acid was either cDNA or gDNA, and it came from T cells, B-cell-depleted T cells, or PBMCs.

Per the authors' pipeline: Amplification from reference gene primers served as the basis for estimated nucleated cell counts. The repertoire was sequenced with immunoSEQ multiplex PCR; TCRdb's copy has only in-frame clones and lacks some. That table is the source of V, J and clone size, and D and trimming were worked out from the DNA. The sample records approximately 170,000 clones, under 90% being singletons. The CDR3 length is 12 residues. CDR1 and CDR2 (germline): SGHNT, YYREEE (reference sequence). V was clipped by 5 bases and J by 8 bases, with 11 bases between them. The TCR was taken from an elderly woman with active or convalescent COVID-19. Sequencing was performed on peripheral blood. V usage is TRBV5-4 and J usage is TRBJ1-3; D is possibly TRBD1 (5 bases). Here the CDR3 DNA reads TGTGCCAGCAGGCGGGACGGGGACACCATATATTTT. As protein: CASRRDGDTIYF.